This entry lists 6 T cell receptor beta chains sequenced from one sample in a study of blood T cells in healthy people across ages. For the second PCR, which ran for about 7 to 12 cycles, a sample-barcoded 5' primer and a J-beta primer mix were used. One entry per CDR3 protein, called by TCRdb with MiXCR from the 5' RACE reads. The sample carries more than 1,000,000 distinct CDR3 sequences, 20% to 25% recorded once. The same specimen was also included in a second study, on T cells of mothers and their children.

The sequencing sample was made of blood. The receptors originated from a girl aged 2 to 10 in good health.

The CDR3 spells CASSPSDRFQDTQYF. The CDR3 nucleotides read TGTGCCAGCAGTCCCAGTGACAGGTTCCAGGATACGCAGTATTTT. The chain employs TRBV25-1 and TRBJ2-3; the D gene is possibly TRBD1 (6 bases). The CDR3 runs 15 residues. Deletions cut 5 bases from V and 6 bases from J, with 18 bases between. Germline V gene data show CDR1 as MGHDK and CDR2 as SYGVNS. The complete variable domain, with remaining parts taken from reference TRBV25-1 and TRBJ2-3, reads EADIYQTPRYLVIGTGKKITLECSQTMGHDKMYWYQQDPGMELHLIHYSYGVNSTEKGDLSSESTVSRIRTEHFPLTLESARPSHTSQYLCASSPSDRFQDTQYFGPGTRLTVL.

This clonotype was detected a few times. V is TRBV7-8 and J is TRBJ2-5; D remains unclear. Per the germline V gene, CDR1 is SGHVS and CDR2 is FQNEAQ. The CDR3 is made up of 14 amino acids. Trimming took off 2 bases at V and 3 bases at J, with 10 bases between the two ends. The CDR3 is CASSLITAEETQYF. The CDR3 nucleotides read TGTGCCAGCAGCTTAATCACAGCCGAAGAGACCCAGTACTTC. Full variable domain (rest looked up from reference TRBV7-8 and TRBJ2-5): GAGVSQSPRYKVAKRGQDVALRCDPISGHVSLFWYQQALGQGPEFLTYFQNEAQLDKSGLPSDRFFAERPEGSVSTLKIQRTQQEDSAVYLCASSLITAEETQYFGPGTRLLVL.

This rearrangement joins TRBV7-2 to TRBJ2-5; 9 nucleotides align to TRBD1. Trimming cost V 2 bases and J 3 bases; bases outside gene matches: 7. Germline-derived CDR1 and CDR2 are SGHTA and FQGNSA. The CDR3 covers 16 residues. The CDR3 DNA reads as TGTGCCAGCAGCTTAAGATGGACAGGGGTAGAAGAGACCCAGTACTTC. Translating gives CASSLRWTGVEETQYF.

This clonotype was observed a single time. The V and J genes are TRBV11-2 and TRBJ2-7, with D unresolved. CDR1 is SGHAT and CDR2 is FQNNGV in the germline V gene. The CDR3 sequence is 16 residues long. V lost 5 bases and J lost 0, with 17 bases in between. The CDR3 loop is CASSPNGFRSSYEQYF. In DNA, the CDR3 is TGTGCCAGCAGCCCTAATGGGTTTAGGAGCTCCTACGAGCAGTACTTC.

The chain recombines TRBV7-2 with TRBJ2-7; D assignment may be TRBD1 or TRBD2 (5 bases each). CDR3 length: 13 amino acids. The V end lost 3 bases, the J end lost 3 bases, and 9 bases lay between the germline ends. Germline CDR1 reads SGHTA; CDR2 reads FQGNSA. CDR3 bases: TGTGCCAGCAGCTTCGGGGACGGCTACGAGCAGTACTTC. Translation: CASSFGDGYEQYF.

This chain joins TRBV29-1 and TRBJ2-5; possibly TRBD1 for D (5 bases). The V gene lost 7 bases and the J gene lost 2 bases, with 14 bases spanning the gap. The CDR3 is 13 residues long. Germline V gene data show CDR1 as SQVTM and CDR2 as ANQGSEA. The DNA for the CDR3 is TGCAGCGCTGGGGCTTTGGGGCAAGAGACCCAGTACTTC. Its protein is CSAGALGQETQYF.